Reported below is one TCR beta chain. Antigen unknown. Together with a sample-barcoded 5' primer, a J-beta primer mix was included in a second PCR lasting about 7 to 11 cycles. Researchers report that each sample yielded at least 2.5 million CDR3-containing paired-end reads. Each CDR3 protein is one row after TCRdb ran MiXCR on the 5' RACE reads. Of 1 million to 1.2 million distinct CDR3 sequences listed, roughly two fifths are singletons. The entry originates in a study of blood T cells in healthy people across ages. Overall study results and limits: The study found TCR beta diversity correlated strongly with naive T cell percentage. Naive and antigen-experienced cells could not be conclusively compared, given unsorted PBMCs. Versus aged donors, long-lived donors had higher diversity and more naive CD4+ cells.

V was clipped by 5 bases and J by 3 bases; unmatched bases: 9. CDR3 length equals 16 residues. Germline CDR1 reads SGHVS; CDR2 reads FNYEAQ. This chain links TRBV7-6 with TRBJ2-3, with 9 bases identical to TRBD2. Material for sequencing was blood. The receptor was derived from a man between 18 and 35 years old in good health. In DNA form, the CDR3 reads TGTGCCAGCAGCCGCGAGACTAGCGGCGGAACAGATACGCAGTATTTT. It codes for CASSRETSGGTDTQYF. Variable domain in full (rest from reference TRBV7-6 and TRBJ2-3): GAGVSQSPRYKVTKRGQDVALRCDPISGHVSLYWYRQALGQGPEFLTYFNYEAQQDKSGLPNDRFSAERPEGSISTLTIQRTEQRDSAMYRCASSRETSGGTDTQYFGPGTRLTVL.